This T cell receptor (beta chain) was retrieved from a study of T cell repertoires in cytomegalovirus infection. The CDR3 is made up of 14 amino acids. Germline CDR1 is SEHNR and CDR2 is FQNEAQ (reference sequence). Trimming removed 4 bases from V and 1 base from J, with 11 bases in between. TCRdb ran MiXCR on the reads and lists one entry per CDR3 protein. Among 90,000 to 110,000 distinct CDR3 sequences, about 30% were seen once, and the ten largest hold 80% to 85%. Regarding this clonotype: Its antigen is unidentified.

This receptor was obtained from a human donor in good health (CMV status not recorded). Some clones in this sample may be carry-over from other donors' samples. Here the sequenced sample was CD8+ T cells from cultured PBMCs, taken from culture after CMV antigen stimulation. This sequence joins TRBV7-9 and TRBJ2-7, with D tentatively TRBD1 (6 bases). CDR3 in amino acids: CASSSGTRSYEQYF. For the CDR3, the DNA is TGTGCCAGCAGCTCAGGGACACGTTCCTACGAGCAGTACTTC.